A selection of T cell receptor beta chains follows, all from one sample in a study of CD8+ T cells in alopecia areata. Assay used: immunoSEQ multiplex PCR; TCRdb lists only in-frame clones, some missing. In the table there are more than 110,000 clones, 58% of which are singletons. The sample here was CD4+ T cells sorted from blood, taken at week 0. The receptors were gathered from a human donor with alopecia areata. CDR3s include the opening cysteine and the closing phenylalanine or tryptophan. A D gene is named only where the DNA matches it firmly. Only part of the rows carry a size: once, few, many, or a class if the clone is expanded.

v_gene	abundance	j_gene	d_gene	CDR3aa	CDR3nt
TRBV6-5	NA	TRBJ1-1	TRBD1	CASSTGTGFEAFF	TGTGCCAGCAGCACTGGGACAGGGTTTGAAGCTTTCTTT
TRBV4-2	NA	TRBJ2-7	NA	CASSQDPFSYEQYF	TGTGCCAGCAGCCAAGATCCCTTCTCCTACGAGCAGTACTTC
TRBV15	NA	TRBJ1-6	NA	CATSRTQDSPLHF	TGTGCCACCAGCAGAACCCAGGATTCACCCCTCCACTTT
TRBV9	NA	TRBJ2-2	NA	CASSIRSSELGTGELFF	TGTGCCAGCAGCATTCGTTCTAGCGAGTTGGGGACCGGGGAGCTGTTTTTT
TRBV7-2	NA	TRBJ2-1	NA	CASSLEVHNNEQFF	TGTGCCAGCAGCTTAGAGGTGCATAACAATGAGCAGTTCTTC
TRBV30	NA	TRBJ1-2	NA	CAWSRQGGRANYGYTF	TGTGCCTGGAGTCGACAAGGAGGGAGAGCTAACTATGGCTACACCTTC
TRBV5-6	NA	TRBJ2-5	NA	CASSLVNSGEYF	TGTGCCAGCAGCTTGGTAAATAGCGGCGAGTACTTC
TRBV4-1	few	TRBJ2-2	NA	CASSQPSALRTGELFF	TGCGCCAGCAGCCAACCCTCGGCCCTGAGGACCGGGGAGCTGTTTTTT
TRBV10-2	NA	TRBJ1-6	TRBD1	CATQTGAISPLHF	TGCGCCACCCAGACAGGGGCGATTTCACCCCTCCACTTT
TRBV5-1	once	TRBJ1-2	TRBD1	CASSFGRGNYGYTF	TGCGCCAGCAGCTTCGGCAGGGGGAACTATGGCTACACCTTC
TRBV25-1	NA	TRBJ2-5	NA	CASLTYGTQYF	TGTGCCAGCCTAACTTACGGGACCCAGTACTTC
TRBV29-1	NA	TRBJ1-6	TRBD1	CSVRVGTGGMSPLHF	TGCAGCGTAAGAGTCGGGACAGGGGGCATGTCACCCCTCCACTTT
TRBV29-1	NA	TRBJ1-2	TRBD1	CSAAGGRGYTF	TGCAGCGCGGCAGGGGGCAGGGGCTACACCTTC
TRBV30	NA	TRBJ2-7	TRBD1	CAWNTGAVYEQYF	TGTGCCTGGAACACAGGGGCCGTCTACGAGCAGTACTTC
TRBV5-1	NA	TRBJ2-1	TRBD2	CASSLGLAVYNEQFF	TGCGCCAGCAGCTTGGGACTAGCGGTCTACAATGAGCAGTTCTTC
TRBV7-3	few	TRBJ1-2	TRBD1	CASSLTTTGVGYTF	TGTGCCAGCAGCTTAACGACTACAGGGGTTGGCTACACCTTC
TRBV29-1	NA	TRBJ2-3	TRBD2	CSVGFSGGADTQYF	TGCAGCGTTGGTTTTAGCGGGGGGGCAGATACGCAGTATTTT
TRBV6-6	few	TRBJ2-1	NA	CASSYDKPSYNEQFF	TGTGCCAGCAGTTACGACAAGCCCTCCTACAATGAGCAGTTCTTC
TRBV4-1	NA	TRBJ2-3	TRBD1	CASSQSTGTAYTDTQYF	TGCGCCAGCAGCCAGTCGACCGGGACAGCTTACACAGATACGCAGTATTTT
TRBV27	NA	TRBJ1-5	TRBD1	CASSGGTGSYQPQHF	TGTGCCAGCTCAGGTGGGACAGGGTCTTATCAGCCCCAGCATTTT
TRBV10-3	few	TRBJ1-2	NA	CAISETPTEFGSYTF	TGTGCCATCAGTGAGACCCCGACTGAGTTCGGGAGCTACACCTTC
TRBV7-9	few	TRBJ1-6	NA	CASSLEGGSPLHF	TGTGCCAGCAGCTTAGAAGGGGGATCACCCCTCCACTTT
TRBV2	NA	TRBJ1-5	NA	CASTSRVYSNQPQHF	TGTGCCAGCACCTCCCGAGTGTATAGCAATCAGCCCCAGCATTTT
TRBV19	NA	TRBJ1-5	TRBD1	CASRGQDQPQHF	TGTGCCAGTAGGGGACAGGACCAGCCCCAGCATTTT
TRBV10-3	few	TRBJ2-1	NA	CAIRAYLSYNEQFF	TGTGCCATCAGAGCGTACCTCTCCTACAATGAGCAGTTCTTC
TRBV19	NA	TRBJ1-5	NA	CASRGISNQPQHF	TGTGCCAGTAGGGGAATCAGCAATCAGCCCCAGCATTTT